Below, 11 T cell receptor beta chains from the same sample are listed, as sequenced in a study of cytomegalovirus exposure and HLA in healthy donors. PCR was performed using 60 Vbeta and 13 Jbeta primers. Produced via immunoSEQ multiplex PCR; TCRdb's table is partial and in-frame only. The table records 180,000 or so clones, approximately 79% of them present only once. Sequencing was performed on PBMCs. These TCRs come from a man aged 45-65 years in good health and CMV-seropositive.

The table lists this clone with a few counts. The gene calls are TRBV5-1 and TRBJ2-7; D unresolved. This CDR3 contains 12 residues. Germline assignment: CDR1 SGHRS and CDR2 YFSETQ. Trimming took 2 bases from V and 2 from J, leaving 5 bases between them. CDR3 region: CASSFNTYEQYF. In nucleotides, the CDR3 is TGCGCCAGCAGCTTCAACACCTACGAGCAGTACTTC.

The CDR3 sequence is CASSWGQLGEKLFF. As DNA, the CDR3 is TGTGCCAGCAGTTGGGGACAGCTGGGTGAAAAACTGTTTTTT. The chain couples TRBV6-5 to TRBJ1-4; 7 bases fit TRBD1. Per germline, CDR1 MNHEY and CDR2 SVGAGI. CDR3 size: 14 residues. V was clipped by 4 bases and J by 7 bases; unmatched bases: 6.

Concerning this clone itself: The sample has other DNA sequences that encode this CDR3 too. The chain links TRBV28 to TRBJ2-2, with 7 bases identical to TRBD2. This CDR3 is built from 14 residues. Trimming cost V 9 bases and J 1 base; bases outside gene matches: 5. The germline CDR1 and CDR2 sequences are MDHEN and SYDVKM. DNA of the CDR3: TGTGCCAGTTTAGGCGGGGGGAACACCGGGGAGCTGTTTTTT. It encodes CASLGGGNTGELFF.

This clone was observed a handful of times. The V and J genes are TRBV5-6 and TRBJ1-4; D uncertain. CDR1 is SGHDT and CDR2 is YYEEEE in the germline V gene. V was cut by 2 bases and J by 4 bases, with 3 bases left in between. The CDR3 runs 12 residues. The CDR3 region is CASSFLNEKLFF. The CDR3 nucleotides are TGTGCCAGCAGCTTCCTTAATGAAAAACTGTTTTTT.

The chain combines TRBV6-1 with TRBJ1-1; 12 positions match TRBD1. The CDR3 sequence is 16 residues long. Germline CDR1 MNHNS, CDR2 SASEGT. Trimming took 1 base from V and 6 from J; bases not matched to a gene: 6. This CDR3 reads CASSEGLGQGAAEAFF. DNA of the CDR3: TGTGCCAGCAGTGAAGGGTTGGGACAGGGGGCGGCTGAAGCTTTCTTT.

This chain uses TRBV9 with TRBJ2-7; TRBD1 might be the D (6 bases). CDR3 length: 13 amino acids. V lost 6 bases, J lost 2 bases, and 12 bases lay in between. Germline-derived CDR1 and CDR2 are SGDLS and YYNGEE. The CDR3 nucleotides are TGTGCCAGCAACGACCGGGACACCTACGAGCAGTACTTC. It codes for CASNDRDTYEQYF.

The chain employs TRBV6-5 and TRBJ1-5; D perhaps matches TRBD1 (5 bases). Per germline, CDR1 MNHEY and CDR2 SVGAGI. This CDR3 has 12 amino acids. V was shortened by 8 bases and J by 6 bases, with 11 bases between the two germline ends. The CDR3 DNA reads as TGTGCCAGCGCAGGGTCAGGTCAGCCCCAGCATTTT. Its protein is CASAGSGQPQHF.

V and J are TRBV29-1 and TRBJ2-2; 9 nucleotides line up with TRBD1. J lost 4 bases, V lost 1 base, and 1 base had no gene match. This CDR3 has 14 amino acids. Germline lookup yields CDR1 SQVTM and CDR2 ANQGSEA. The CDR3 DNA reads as TGCAGCGTTGAAGGGACAGGGGTCACCGGGGAGCTGTTTTTT. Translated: CSVEGTGVTGELFF.

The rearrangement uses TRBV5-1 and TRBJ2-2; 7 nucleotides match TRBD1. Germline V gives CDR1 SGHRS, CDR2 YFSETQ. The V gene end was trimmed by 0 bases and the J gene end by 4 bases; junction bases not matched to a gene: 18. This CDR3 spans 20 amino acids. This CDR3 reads CASSLVPLDRPLGITGELFF. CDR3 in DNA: TGCGCCAGCAGCTTGGTGCCGCTGGACAGGCCCCTCGGTATCACCGGGGAGCTGTTTTTT. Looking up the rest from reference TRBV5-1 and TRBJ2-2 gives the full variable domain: KAGVTQTPRYLIKTRGQQVTLSCSPISGHRSVSWYQQTPGQGLQFLFEYFSETQRNKGNFPGRFSGRQFSNSRSEMNVSTLELGDSALYLCASSLVPLDRPLGITGELFFGEGSRLTVL.

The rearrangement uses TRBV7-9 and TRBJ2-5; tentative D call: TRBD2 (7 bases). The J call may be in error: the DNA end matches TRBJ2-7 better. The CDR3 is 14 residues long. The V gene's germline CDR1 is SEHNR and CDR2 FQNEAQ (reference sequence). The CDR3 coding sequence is TGTGCCAGCAGCATTACGGGGGGCCCCTACGAGCAGTACTTC. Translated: CASSITGGPYEQYF.

CDR3 nucleotide sequence: TGTGCCAGTAGTACCTATTCGGGGCAGCCCCAGCATTTT. Protein: CASSTYSGQPQHF. The chain combines TRBV19 with TRBJ1-5, with D hard to call. The CDR3 length is 13 residues. The germline gives CDR1 LNHDA, CDR2 SQIVND (reference sequence). Trimming cost V 4 bases and J 7 bases, with 11 bases left between them. The variable domain in full, completed from reference TRBV19 and TRBJ1-5, reads DGGITQSPKYLFRKEGQNVTLSCEQNLNHDAMYWYRQDPGQGLRLIYYSQIVNDFQKGDIAEGYSVSREKKESFPLTVTSAQKNPTAFYLCASSTYSGQPQHFGDGTRLSIL.